Each of the 13 T cell receptor beta chains below was sequenced from the same sample in a study of T cell responses to AZD1222 COVID-19 vaccine. Clones were read by immunoSEQ multiplex PCR, and TCRdb kept only the in-frame ones, dropping some. The sample carries about 99,000 clones, nearly 90% recorded once. Source: peripheral blood, taken on day 0 of AZD1222 vaccination. All receptors derive from an adult in good health.

The chain combines TRBV7-3 with TRBJ2-2; D gene ambiguous. The CDR3 totals 14 residues. In germline, CDR1 is SGHTA, CDR2 FQGTGA. V was pared by 4 bases and J by 0 bases, with 6 bases between. The CDR3 loop is CASSSYANTGELFF. In DNA, the CDR3 is TGTGCCAGCAGCTCCTACGCGAACACCGGGGAGCTGTTTTTT. Full variable domain (outside the CDR3, taken from reference TRBV7-3 and TRBJ2-2): GAGVSQTPSNKVTEKGKYVELRCDPISGHTALYWYRQSLGQGPEFLIYFQGTGAADDSGLPNDRFFAVRPEGSVSTLKIQRTERGDSAVYLCASSSYANTGELFFGEGSRLTVL.

The chain carries TRBV6-5 and TRBJ2-7, with a weak D call TRBD2 (6 bases). The CDR3 sequence is 14 residues long. Trimming removed 3 bases from V and 4 bases from J, with 13 bases in between. CDR1 and CDR2 (germline): MNHEY, SVGAGI. The CDR3 protein is CASSYGTPNYEQYV. The CDR3 DNA sequence: TGTGCCAGCAGTTATGGGACTCCAAATTACGAGCAGTACGTC.

This chain joins TRBV6-2 or TRBV6-3 and TRBJ2-7; TRBD2 agrees at 7 bases. Trimming took 2 bases from V and 2 from J; bases not matched to a gene: 6. Germline V gives CDR1 MNHEY, CDR2 SVGEGT. The CDR3 contains 15 residues. CDR3 in DNA: TGTGCCAGCAGTTACGGTAGCGGGTCCACCTACGAGCAGTACTTC. Translation gives CASSYGSGSTYEQYF.

A few counts support this clone. The rearrangement uses TRBV5-8 and TRBJ1-5; D is ambiguous. Germline V gene lookup returns CDR1 SGHTS and CDR2 YDEGEE. Between the trimmed V and J ends, which lost 1 base and 4 bases, there was a span of 3 bases. The CDR3 has 12 residues. DNA for the CDR3: TGTGCCAGCAGCTTGTGGAATCAGCCCCAGCATTTT. Amino acids: CASSLWNQPQHF.

This sequence joins TRBV19 and TRBJ1-2; 7 nucleotides match TRBD1. Trimming cost V 10 bases and J 5 bases; bases outside gene matches: 7. The CDR3 extends over 12 amino acids. Germline lookup yields CDR1 LNHDA and CDR2 SQIVND (reference sequence). The CDR3: CAILGDRYGYTF. The CDR3 DNA follows: TGTGCCATTTTAGGGGACAGATATGGCTACACCTTC.

The rearrangement joins TRBV6-5 to TRBJ1-1; the D gene is possibly TRBD1 (6 bases). CDR1 MNHEY and CDR2 SVGAGI come from the germline V gene. CDR3 length: 14 amino acids. The ends were cut back, 7 bases at V and 0 bases at J, with 12 bases in the middle. CDR3 loop: CASNRDTLNTEAFF. DNA for the CDR3: TGTGCCAGCAATCGGGACACGTTGAACACTGAAGCTTTCTTT.

The V call is TRBV5-6, the J call TRBJ1-4; unclear D gene. The CDR3 totals 15 residues. Germline CDR1 SGHDT, CDR2 YYEEEE. Trimming took 5 bases from V and 6 from J, leaving 17 bases between them. CDR3 protein: CASSMRTASHEKLFF. In DNA form, the CDR3 reads TGTGCCAGCAGTATGAGGACCGCGTCGCATGAAAAACTGTTTTTT. The variable domain in full, completed from reference TRBV5-6 and TRBJ1-4, reads DAGVTQSPTHLIKTRGQQVTLRCSPKSGHDTVSWYQQALGQGPQFIFQYYEEEERQRGNFPDRFSGHQFPNYSSELNVNALLLGDSALYLCASSMRTASHEKLFFGSGTQLSVL.

The chain recombines TRBV2 with TRBJ1-3; D uncertain. Trimming stripped 7 bases from V and 4 bases from J, with 8 bases between. The germline V gene encodes CDR1 SNHLY and CDR2 FYNNEI. CDR3 size: 12 residues. The CDR3 sequence: CASTMNGNTIYF. For the CDR3, the DNA is TGTGCCAGCACCATGAACGGAAACACCATATATTTT.

This clone showed up just once. The chain employs TRBV19 and TRBJ1-1; D is unresolved. The CDR3 consists of 15 residues. The V and J ends lost 0 bases and 6 bases respectively, with 14 bases between them. The germline V gene encodes CDR1 LNHDA and CDR2 SQIVND (reference sequence). The CDR3 is CASSIDLGSRAEAFF. In DNA, the CDR3 is TGTGCCAGTAGTATAGATCTCGGGTCTCGGGCTGAAGCTTTCTTT.

The chain links TRBV7-3 to TRBJ1-5; D remains ambiguous. The germline gives CDR1 SGHTA, CDR2 FQGTGA. The CDR3 spans 13 residues. Trimming pared 5 bases from V and 4 bases from J, leaving 9 bases between. CDR3 region: CASSPFHNQPQHF. CDR3 coding DNA: TGTGCCAGCAGCCCTTTTCATAATCAGCCCCAGCATTTT.

V usage is TRBV18 and J usage is TRBJ2-4; TRBD2 aligns across 8 bases. The junction had 1 base not matched to a gene; V was cut back by 2 bases and J by 1 base. The CDR3 runs to 15 residues. CDR1 KGHSH and CDR2 LQKENI come from the germline V gene. The CDR3 loop reads CASSPSGGAKNIQYF. The CDR3 DNA sequence: TGTGCCAGCTCACCATCGGGGGGGGCCAAAAACATTCAGTACTTC.

This clone has just one count. The J gene is TRBJ1-2, the V gene TRBV11-2, with a weak D call TRBD1 (6 bases). The germline V and J ends were trimmed by 1 base and 4 bases, with 13 bases remaining between them. Germline V gene sequence: CDR1 SGHAT, CDR2 FQNNGV. There are 15 residues in the CDR3. The CDR3: CASSLAAGAGYGYTF. CDR3 coding DNA: TGTGCCAGCAGCTTAGCAGCGGGGGCAGGCTATGGCTACACCTTC.

The chain combines TRBV2 with TRBJ2-3; TRBD1 or TRBD2 may be the D gene (5 bases each). This CDR3 spans 13 amino acids. Between the trimmed V and J ends, which lost 11 bases and 6 bases, there was a span of 18 bases. CDR1 is SNHLY, CDR2 FYNNEI, per germline. CDR3 sequence reads: CASMGVRGDTQYF. The CDR3 bases are TGTGCCTCCATGGGGGTCCGTGGGGATACGCAGTATTTT.